There are a few counts of the clone carrying this T cell receptor beta chain. Antigen unknown. Cells sorted by CD45RO/CCR7/CD25/CD127/CD95/CD27 comprised CD4+ naive, central memory, regulatory and stem cell-like memory cells. The sample is drawn from a study of beta chain features in type 1 diabetes. General study results and limits: Patients with Type 1 diabetes showed moderately but significantly shorter TCRB CDR3s in all four CD4+ subsets. Junctions at VDJ sites from type 1 diabetes patients had fewer insertions and more deletions. The naive, central memory and Treg TCRB repertoires of patients appeared to be more similar to one another than those of healthy donors.

Germline V gene data show CDR1 as GTSNPN and CDR2 as SVGIG (reference sequence). The CDR3 is 13 residues long. Trimming removed 4 bases at V and 3 bases at J, with 12 bases between. Of the isolated RNA, all was reverse transcribed, and so the sequenced material was expressed TCRB transcripts. Generated by immunoSEQ multiplex PCR, the TCRdb table keeps only in-frame clones and is missing some. This table has about 350,000 clones, roughly a fifth appearing once. The specimen sequenced was naive CD4+ T cells from blood. This receptor was identified in a young woman in good health. The chain uses TRBV30 and TRBJ1-2; weak D call: TRBD1 (6 bases). Written as DNA, the CDR3 is TGTGCCTGGACCCTAGACAGGCACTATGGCTACACCTTC. Translated, it gives CAWTLDRHYGYTF.